The 9 T cell receptor beta chains presented below share a single source sample, sequenced in a study of shared clonotypes between healthy human individuals. Data came from immunoSEQ multiplex PCR; TCRdb stores just in-frame clones and leaves some out. Of over 2 million clones listed, around 93% were seen once; the top ten hold approximately 0.4%. Sequenced material: naive CD4+ T cells from PBMCs. Subset described: CD45RA+ positively selected. The receptor set was obtained from a man aged 18 to 30 in good health. Some clones in this sample may be carry-over from other donors' samples.

This chain connects TRBV11-3 to TRBJ2-1, with 9 bases lining up with TRBD1. The ends lost 5 bases at V and 7 bases at J; junction bases unmatched: 12. This CDR3 has 16 residues. Germline CDR1 reads SGHNT; CDR2 reads YENEEA. The CDR3 nucleotides read TGTGCCAGCAGCCCCGGACAGGGGACGGGTTGGAATGAGCAGTTCTTC. This sequence encodes CASSPGQGTGWNEQFF.

The V call is TRBV7-9, the J call TRBJ1-1; TRBD1 matches at 7 bases. Germline-derived CDR1 and CDR2 are SEHNR and FQNEAQ (reference sequence). The CDR3 contains 15 residues. The V and J ends lost 6 bases and 10 bases, in that order; junction bases with no gene match: 17. In DNA, the CDR3 is TGTGCCAGCAGTACCACAGGGGATCTCCCCCCAGGAGCTTTCTTT. This translates into CASSTTGDLPPGAFF.

The V gene is TRBV28, the J gene TRBJ2-1; perhaps TRBD2 as D (6 bases). Germline values: CDR1 MDHEN, CDR2 SYDVKM. V lost 7 bases, J lost 4 bases, and 11 bases lay in between. The CDR3 is 13 amino acids. Here the CDR3 reads CASNLGGYNEQFF. The CDR3 DNA reads TGTGCCAGCAACCTGGGGGGATACAATGAGCAGTTCTTC. The whole variable domain, filled in from reference TRBV28 and TRBJ2-1, reads DVKVTQSSRYLVKRTGEKVFLECVQDMDHENMFWYRQDPGLGLRLIYFSYDVKMKEKGDIPEGYSVSREKKERFSLILESASTNQTSMYLCASNLGGYNEQFFGPGTRLTVL.

The chain links TRBV5-1 to TRBJ2-1, with D maybe TRBD1 (9 bases). V was clipped by 4 bases and J by 6 bases, with 35 bases between them. Germline values: CDR1 SGHRS, CDR2 YFSETQ. CDR3 size: 21 residues. CDR3 in DNA: TGCGCCAGCAGCCAAAGGACAGGGGCCATCTCCGGGACTAGGTCTCTCAATGAGCAGTTCTTC. It codes for CASSQRTGAISGTRSLNEQFF. Looking up the rest from reference TRBV5-1 and TRBJ2-1 gives the full variable domain: KAGVTQTPRYLIKTRGQQVTLSCSPISGHRSVSWYQQTPGQGLQFLFEYFSETQRNKGNFPGRFSGRQFSNSRSEMNVSTLELGDSALYLCASSQRTGAISGTRSLNEQFFGPGTRLTVL.

J is TRBJ2-2 and V is TRBV5-6; D may be TRBD1 (6 bases). Germline lookup yields CDR1 SGHDT and CDR2 YYEEEE. V shed 6 bases and J shed 4 bases, with 10 bases lying between them. CDR3 length: 13 amino acids. The CDR3 spells CASNSGATGELFF. Here the CDR3 DNA reads TGTGCCAGCAACTCAGGGGCCACCGGGGAGCTGTTTTTT. Using reference TRBV5-6 and TRBJ2-2 for the parts outside the CDR3, the full variable domain is DAGVTQSPTHLIKTRGQQVTLRCSPKSGHDTVSWYQQALGQGPQFIFQYYEEEERQRGNFPDRFSGHQFPNYSSELNVNALLLGDSALYLCASNSGATGELFFGEGSRLTVL.

This clone was seen a single time. The rearrangement uses TRBV10-3 and TRBJ2-1; TRBD2 matches 15 bases. This CDR3 comprises 18 residues. Trimming at V came to 2 bases and at J to 0 bases, leaving 2 bases not matched to a gene. Germline V gene lookup returns CDR1 ENHRY and CDR2 SYGVKD. CDR3: CAISEGLAGGPSYNEQFF. The DNA for the CDR3 is TGTGCCATCAGTGAGGGACTAGCGGGAGGGCCCTCCTACAATGAGCAGTTCTTC.

The chain is built from TRBV7-2 and TRBJ2-7; D could derive from TRBD1 or TRBD2 (5 bases each). Germline V gives CDR1 SGHTA, CDR2 FQGNSA. The CDR3 has 12 residues. V was cut by 5 bases and J by 10 bases, with 15 bases left in between. This chain's CDR3 is CASSLRDHPQYF. The CDR3 nucleotides read TGTGCCAGCAGCCTTCGGGACCATCCCCAGTACTTC.

The V and J genes are TRBV11-3 and TRBJ2-1; unclear D gene. Germline V CDR1 and CDR2: SGHNT, YENEEA. V gave up 5 bases and J gave up 0 bases, with 14 bases separating them. CDR3 size: 16 residues. The CDR3 protein is CASSRGGESSYNEQFF. CDR3 DNA: TGTGCCAGCAGCCGAGGTGGCGAGAGCTCCTACAATGAGCAGTTCTTC.

V gene TRBV4-2 combines with J gene TRBJ2-3; D is unclear. Germline V gene data show CDR1 as LGHNA and CDR2 as YNFKEQ. The CDR3 has 17 amino acids. V was trimmed by 2 bases and J by 1 base, leaving 16 bases between them. The CDR3 is CASSQRLTLGGTDTQYF. The CDR3 nucleotides are TGTGCCAGCAGCCAACGGCTTACCCTTGGCGGCACAGATACGCAGTATTTT.